Following are 5 T cell receptor beta chains from one sample sequenced in a study of T-cell reconstitution after alpha-beta-depleted transplantation in children. As it was prepared, the TCRbeta library received unique molecular identifiers. From the PCR reads, TCRdb called clonotypes with MiXCR, one entry per CDR3 protein. Altogether approximately 1,000,000 distinct CDR3 sequences are present, roughly 29% being singletons, with the ten largest covering roughly 28%. Source: PBMCs, mostly from graft donor cells, taken 360 days after TCRalphabeta/CD19-depleted stem cell transplant. Receptor source: a boy under three years old who had a stem cell transplant for SCID, so the T cells may come from the graft donor.

This clonotype has just a few counts. CDR3 protein: CASSPLAGGRYNEQFF. For the CDR3, the DNA is TGTGCCAGCAGCCCCCTCGCGGGGGGGCGATACAATGAGCAGTTCTTC. The chain links TRBV4-2 to TRBJ2-1; 9 bases agree with TRBD2. V shed 4 bases, J shed 4 bases, and the junction held 8 bases outside the gene matches. The germline V gene encodes CDR1 LGHNA and CDR2 YNFKEQ. The CDR3 length is 16 residues.

The chain employs TRBV4-1 and TRBJ2-3; 7 bases match TRBD2. After removal of 1 base from V and 0 bases from J, the junction contained 10 bases not matched to a gene. The CDR3 runs 18 residues. In germline, CDR1 is MGHRA, CDR2 YSYEKL. The CDR3 nucleotides are TGCGCCAGCAGCCAAGGAAAAAATACGGGGGGAAGCACAGATACGCAGTATTTT. Translating it yields CASSQGKNTGGSTDTQYF.

Only a few counts were recorded for this clonotype. The J gene is TRBJ2-3, the V gene TRBV10-2; TRBD2 agrees at 10 bases. Germline values: CDR1 WSHSY, CDR2 SAAADI. The CDR3 loop spans 16 amino acids. V gave up 3 bases and J gave up 5 bases; unmatched junction bases: 8. In nucleotides, the CDR3 is TGCGCCAGCAGTGACATAGCGGGGGGCCTCGGAGATACGCAGTATTTT. Translation: CASSDIAGGLGDTQYF.

The gene calls are TRBV19 and TRBJ2-2; the D is unclear. Germline assignment: CDR1 LNHDA and CDR2 SQIVND (reference sequence). Trimming took 3 bases from V and 1 from J, leaving 9 bases between them. There are 15 residues in the CDR3. CDR3 sequence (DNA): TGTGCCAGTAGTATCCGCAGATTGAACACCGGGGAGCTGTTTTTT. Its protein is CASSIRRLNTGELFF.

This rearrangement joins TRBV9 to TRBJ2-7, with 7 positions matching TRBD1. Germline values: CDR1 SGDLS, CDR2 YYNGEE. J was trimmed by 0 bases and V by 2 bases; bases with no gene match: 2. CDR3 size: 14 residues. The CDR3: CASSVGTDSYEQYF. Written as DNA, the CDR3 is TGTGCCAGCAGCGTGGGGACAGACTCCTACGAGCAGTACTTC.